The clone carrying this TCR beta chain has a count of ten or more. TCRdb reanalysed the RACE reads using MiXCR and keeps one entry per CDR3 protein. The table has around 100,000 distinct CDR3 sequences, more than 10% seen once. This entry comes from a study of human T cells and chemical hapten exposure. Study details: Alopecia areata, totalis or universalis affected patients who were mostly female.

The time point was: pre-sensitization, week 0. Described treatment: therapeutic diphenylcyclopropenone sensitization with weekly scalp DPC. CDR1 is ENHRY and CDR2 is SYGVKD in the germline V gene. The CDR3 is made up of 13 amino acids. V lost 11 bases and J 0 bases, leaving 13 bases between the germline ends. This sample comprised whole blood, obtained in connection with sensitization to the hapten diphenylcyclopropenone (DPC). The chain employs TRBV10-3 and TRBJ2-5; D ambiguous. This TCR was sampled from a woman aged 60-75 years with alopecia areata. Some clones in this sample may be carry-over from other donors' samples. CDR3 sequence (DNA): TGTGCCCTCTCCGGTGGGGACCAAGAGACCCAGTACTTC. This translates into CALSGGDQETQYF.